What follows are 9 T cell receptor beta chains derived from one specimen sequenced in a study of T cell repertoires in cytomegalovirus infection. From the reads, TCRdb called clonotypes with MiXCR, one entry per CDR3 protein. The data contain fewer than 1,000,000 distinct CDR3 sequences, around 32% of them singletons. These receptors have no identified antigens. The sequencing here drew on cultured CD8+ T cells from PBMCs, taken from culture after CMV antigen stimulation. The source is a human donor in good health (CMV status not recorded). Some clones in this sample may be carry-over from other donors' samples.

This chain uses TRBV12-3 or TRBV12-4 with TRBJ2-3; D is uncertain. The CDR3 spans 14 residues. With 3 bases removed from V and 9 bases from J, the gap between germline ends came to 16 bases. Written as DNA, the CDR3 is TGTGCCAGCAGTTTCGGTTCCCTCCTCCAGACGCAGTATTTT. Its protein is CASSFGSLLQTQYF.

For the CDR3, the DNA is TGTGCCAGCAGTGTGGGGACCGGCATCCAAGAGACCCAGTACTTC. Encoded protein: CASSVGTGIQETQYF. The gene calls are TRBV6-2 or TRBV6-3 and TRBJ2-5; D may match TRBD1 or TRBD2 (5 bases each). Per the germline V gene, CDR1 is MNHEY and CDR2 is SVGEGT. V was shortened by 5 bases and J by 1 base, with 14 bases between the two germline ends. This CDR3 spans 15 amino acids.

This clonotype was counted between two and nine times. The CDR3 DNA sequence: TGCGCCAGCAGCCCTACCGATACAGGGTTACAAGAGACCCAGTACTTC. Translating gives CASSPTDTGLQETQYF. This chain links TRBV4-1 with TRBJ2-5; a weak D match, TRBD1 (6 bases). This CDR3 is 16 amino acids long. In germline, CDR1 is MGHRA, CDR2 YSYEKL. Deletions cut 4 bases from V and 2 bases from J, with 17 bases between.

The chain carries TRBV7-6 and TRBJ2-7, with 7 bases aligning to TRBD2. V shed 6 bases and J 6 bases; nucleotides not matched to a gene: 8. The CDR3 loop spans 13 amino acids. Per the germline V gene, CDR1 is SGHVS and CDR2 is FNYEAQ. CDR3 DNA sequence: TGTGCCAGCAGGGAGCGGGGATCGGGCGAGCAGTACTTC. This gives the protein CASRERGSGEQYF.

This clonotype was detected only a few times. This sequence joins TRBV7-2 and TRBJ2-7, with D possibly being TRBD1 or TRBD2 (5 bases each). V was cut by 4 bases and J by 1 base, with 11 bases left in between. The CDR3 totals 14 residues. Per germline, CDR1 SGHTA and CDR2 FQGNSA. The chain's CDR3 is CASSSDGASYEQYV. The CDR3 coding sequence is TGTGCCAGCAGCTCGGACGGGGCTTCCTACGAGCAGTACGTC.

This clonotype was counted between two and nine times. This rearrangement joins TRBV6-5 to TRBJ2-3, with D possibly matching TRBD1 (6 bases). With 2 bases removed from V and 7 bases from J, the gap between germline ends came to 10 bases. The germline gives CDR1 MNHEY, CDR2 SVGAGI. The CDR3 extends over 13 amino acids. This CDR3 is CASSYNRENTQYF. The CDR3 DNA is TGTGCCAGCAGTTACAACAGGGAAAATACGCAGTATTTT.

This rearrangement joins TRBV6-2 or TRBV6-3 to TRBJ1-5, with no clear D. The length of the CDR3 is 13 residues. CDR1 and CDR2 from the germline V gene are MNHEY and SVGEGT. Trimming left V 0 bases short and J 4 bases short, with 4 bases between. The CDR3 sequence: CASSYSQNQPQHF. CDR3 bases: TGTGCCAGCAGTTACTCGCAGAATCAGCCCCAGCATTTT.

The chain couples TRBV19 to TRBJ2-5; 10 nucleotides line up with TRBD2. Unmatched junction bases numbered 8, after V lost 3 bases and J lost 4 bases. This CDR3 is 16 amino acids long. Germline V gene sequence: CDR1 LNHDA, CDR2 SQIVND (reference sequence). In DNA, the CDR3 is TGTGCCAGTAGTATCCTCTCGGGACTAGCGCGAGAGACCCAGTACTTC. Amino acid sequence: CASSILSGLARETQYF. Full variable domain (outside the CDR3, taken from reference TRBV19 and TRBJ2-5): DGGITQSPKYLFRKEGQNVTLSCEQNLNHDAMYWYRQDPGQGLRLIYYSQIVNDFQKGDIAEGYSVSREKKESFPLTVTSAQKNPTAFYLCASSILSGLARETQYFGPGTRLLVL.

The table lists this clonotype with a few counts. The rearrangement links TRBV28 to TRBJ2-7; TRBD1 is a possible D gene (6 bases). V was clipped by 4 bases and J by 6 bases, with 13 bases between them. CDR1 is MDHEN and CDR2 is SYDVKM in the germline V gene. This CDR3 comprises 13 residues. CDR3 sequence: CASSSTGWFEQYV. The CDR3 DNA reads as TGTGCCAGCAGTTCTACAGGGTGGTTCGAGCAGTACGTC.